Listed here are 26 T cell receptor beta chains from one sample, sequenced in a study of CD8+CD57+ T cells in acquired aplastic anemia. CDR3 and TCR beta VDJ profiling relied on genomic DNA as the template. TCRdb re-derived calls from the reads in MiXCR, one entry per CDR3 protein. The table includes about 180,000 distinct CDR3 sequences, about half detected once. Sequencing was done on patients that had shown CD8+CD57+ cell expansion by flow cytometry. The sample consisted of sorted CD4+, CD8+, or CD8+CD57+ T cells (not recorded which) from PBMCs. The origin of the receptors is a human donor with aplastic anemia.

The V call is TRBV7-2, the J call TRBJ1-1, with D possibly matching TRBD1 (6 bases). CDR3 length: 13 residues. V was cut by 4 bases and J by 7 bases, with 13 bases left in between. The germline V gene has CDR1 SGHTA and CDR2 FQGNSA. The CDR3 DNA reads TGTGCCAGCAGCTCTCAGGGGCGGAGTGAAGCTTTCTTT. Its translation: CASSSQGRSEAFF.

V gene TRBV10-1 combines with J gene TRBJ2-1, with 9 bases lining up with TRBD1. Trimming removed 3 bases from V and 2 bases from J; junction bases left unmatched: 11. This CDR3 has 18 amino acids. The germline V gene has CDR1 WNHNN and CDR2 SYGVQD (reference sequence). Here the CDR3 DNA reads TGCGCCAGCAGTGACCGACTTCCCGGGACAGGGACCTACAATGAGCAGTTCTTC. Translated: CASSDRLPGTGTYNEQFF.

This clonotype was counted at least ten times. The J gene is TRBJ2-7, the V gene TRBV19; D gene unclear. The V end lost 5 bases, the J end lost 0 bases, and 8 bases lay between the germline ends. CDR1 is LNHDA, CDR2 SQIVND, per germline (reference sequence). This CDR3 has 13 residues. The DNA for the CDR3 is TGTGCCAGTAGTTGGACGGTCTCCTACGAGCAGTACTTC. It codes for CASSWTVSYEQYF. Drawing the rest from reference TRBV19 and TRBJ2-7, the complete variable domain is DGGITQSPKYLFRKEGQNVTLSCEQNLNHDAMYWYRQDPGQGLRLIYYSQIVNDFQKGDIAEGYSVSREKKESFPLTVTSAQKNPTAFYLCASSWTVSYEQYFGPGTRLTVT.

V gene TRBV5-1 combines with J gene TRBJ2-7; TRBD1 aligns across 7 bases. CDR3 length: 14 amino acids. The V gene's germline CDR1 is SGHRS and CDR2 YFSETQ. V gave up 0 bases and J gave up 1 base; unmatched junction bases: 1. CDR3 region: CASSLGQGSYEQYV. The CDR3 DNA reads as TGCGCCAGCAGCTTGGGACAGGGTTCCTACGAGCAGTACGTC.

Only a few counts were recorded for this clonotype. The chain links TRBV19 to TRBJ2-1, with TRBD1 identical over 9 bases. Germline CDR1 reads LNHDA; CDR2 reads SQIVND (reference sequence). CDR3 length: 15 amino acids. After removal of 5 bases from V and 1 base from J, the junction contained 3 bases not matched to a gene. This CDR3 reads CASSYDRGSYNEQFF. The DNA for the CDR3 is TGTGCCAGTAGTTACGACAGGGGGTCCTACAATGAGCAGTTCTTC.

The genes are TRBV25-1 and TRBJ1-3; D not resolved. The V gene's germline CDR1 is MGHDK and CDR2 SYGVNS. Trimming stripped 4 bases from V and 0 bases from J, with 7 bases between. The CDR3 spans 14 residues. CDR3 DNA sequence: TGTGCCAGCAGTGCCATGAGCTCTGGAAACACCATATATTTT. Translation: CASSAMSSGNTIYF. Full variable domain (remainder filled in from reference TRBV25-1 and TRBJ1-3): EADIYQTPRYLVIGTGKKITLECSQTMGHDKMYWYQQDPGMELHLIHYSYGVNSTEKGDLSSESTVSRIRTEHFPLTLESARPSHTSQYLCASSAMSSGNTIYFGEGSWLTVV.

The rearrangement uses TRBV7-8 and TRBJ1-6, with unresolved D. The CDR3 covers 14 residues. The V gene lost 1 base and the J gene lost 8 bases, with 9 bases spanning the gap. The germline V gene has CDR1 SGHVS and CDR2 FQNEAQ. The CDR3 loop reads CASSLGPKDSPLHF. The CDR3 nucleotides are TGTGCCAGCAGCTTAGGCCCCAAGGATTCACCCCTCCACTTT. Using reference TRBV7-8 and TRBJ1-6 for the parts outside the CDR3, the full variable domain is GAGVSQSPRYKVAKRGQDVALRCDPISGHVSLFWYQQALGQGPEFLTYFQNEAQLDKSGLPSDRFFAERPEGSVSTLKIQRTQQEDSAVYLCASSLGPKDSPLHFGNGTRLTVT.

V is TRBV2 and J is TRBJ1-5; perhaps TRBD1 as D (5 bases). Germline assignment: CDR1 SNHLY and CDR2 FYNNEI. CDR3 length: 15 residues. V was clipped by 6 bases and J by 0 bases, with 12 bases between them. The CDR3 nucleotides are TGTGCCAGCAGAGACCCAGGGAGTAGCAATCAGCCCCAGCATTTT. This translates into CASRDPGSSNQPQHF.

The gene calls are TRBV19 and TRBJ1-5; D is unclear. Per the germline V gene, CDR1 is LNHDA and CDR2 is SQIVND (reference sequence). Trimming cost V 3 bases and J 0 bases, with 6 bases left between them. The CDR3 runs to 14 residues. In DNA, the CDR3 is TGTGCCAGTAGTATGACGGTTAGCAATCAGCCCCAGCATTTT. It encodes CASSMTVSNQPQHF.

The chain uses TRBV19 and TRBJ1-5; D gene uncertain. The CDR3 loop spans 13 amino acids. The V gene lost 5 bases and the J gene lost 3 bases, with 8 bases spanning the gap. Germline CDR1 and CDR2: LNHDA and SQIVND (reference sequence). CDR3 amino acids: CASSSRPNQPQHF. As DNA, the CDR3 is TGTGCCAGTAGTTCCCGTCCCAATCAGCCCCAGCATTTT.

As regards this clonotype: This clone may be a read error of a much larger clone one base away. The V call is TRBV9, the J call TRBJ2-1; TRBD1 matches at 9 bases. Germline CDR1 reads SGDLS; CDR2 reads YYNGEE. The CDR3 covers 15 residues. The CDR3: CAGSVESGNRGPQFF. The CDR3 DNA follows: TGTGCCGGCAGCGTAGAATCAGGGAACAGGGGGCCCCAGTTCTTC.

CDR3 nucleotide sequence: TGTGCCAGCAGCGACCGACAGGGAAACACTGAAGCTTTCTTT. This encodes CASSDRQGNTEAFF. The V call is TRBV2, the J call TRBJ1-1; TRBD1 aligns across 7 bases. The CDR3 is made up of 14 amino acids. Germline CDR1 and CDR2: SNHLY and FYNNEI. V gave up 6 bases and J gave up 2 bases; unmatched junction bases: 6.

There are many counts of this clonotype. This chain joins TRBV19 and TRBJ1-2, with D unclear. Germline CDR1 LNHDA, CDR2 SQIVND (reference sequence). V gave up 3 bases and J gave up 6 bases, with 17 bases separating them. The length of the CDR3 is 15 residues. The CDR3 sequence is CASSISGRLLHGYTF. For the CDR3, the DNA is TGTGCCAGTAGTATTTCCGGGCGACTCCTTCATGGCTACACCTTC.

The chain links TRBV4-1 to TRBJ2-2, with a tentative D call TRBD1 (6 bases). V was cut by 5 bases and J by 5 bases, with 15 bases left in between. Looked up from germline, CDR1 is MGHRA and CDR2 is YSYEKL. The length of the CDR3 is 15 residues. The CDR3 sequence is CASSWEGGRTGELFF. The CDR3 nucleotides are TGCGCCAGCAGCTGGGAAGGGGGTAGAACCGGGGAGCTGTTTTTT.

The chain recombines TRBV7-9 with TRBJ2-2, with D hard to call. Germline CDR1 is SEHNR and CDR2 is FQNEAQ (reference sequence). V dropped 4 bases and J dropped 6 bases, with 15 bases sitting between them. This CDR3 contains 15 residues. The CDR3 protein is CASSSPYSYPGELFF. Written as DNA, the CDR3 is TGTGCCAGCAGCTCACCCTACTCCTACCCCGGGGAGCTGTTTTTT.

This clonotype occurred once. V is TRBV10-3 and J is TRBJ1-4; TRBD1 aligns across 7 bases. Per germline, CDR1 ENHRY and CDR2 SYGVKD. There are 14 residues in the CDR3. The V segment lost 8 bases and the J segment 5 bases; nucleotides outside the gene matches: 8. CDR3 coding DNA: TGTGCCATCCGGACAGGAGGGCACAATGAAAAACTGTTTTTT. Translated: CAIRTGGHNEKLFF.

As regards this clonotype: Mismatch with germline at one junction end may stem from a read error. The J gene is TRBJ1-2, the V gene TRBV5-6; D perhaps matches TRBD1 (6 bases). The CDR3 is made up of 14 amino acids. The V gene's germline CDR1 is SGHDT and CDR2 YYEEEE. CDR3 in amino acids: CASSFVRGSSGCTF. In DNA, the CDR3 is TGTGCCAGCAGCTTTGTCAGGGGTTCAAGTGGCTGCACCTTC.

The V gene is TRBV25-1, the J gene TRBJ2-7, with 12 positions matching TRBD2. V gave up 7 bases and J gave up 0 bases; unmatched junction bases: 4. The CDR3 length is 15 residues. Germline loops: CDR1 MGHDK, CDR2 SYGVNS. The CDR3 loop reads CASTRTSGTSYEQYF. In nucleotides, the CDR3 is TGTGCCAGCACTCGGACTAGCGGGACCTCCTACGAGCAGTACTTC.

The chain couples TRBV10-3 to TRBJ2-5; D is possibly TRBD1 (6 bases). CDR1 ENHRY and CDR2 SYGVKD come from the germline V gene. This CDR3 is built from 14 residues. Deletions cut 10 bases from V and 4 bases from J, with 19 bases between. The CDR3 DNA reads as TGTGCCACCGTCCCGGGACACCTACGAGAGACCCAGTACTTC. Its translation is CATVPGHLRETQYF.

Points on this clonotype: This may stem from a read error, because a much larger clone lies one nucleotide away. J is TRBJ1-2 and V is TRBV5-5, with TRBD1 matching over 9 bases. The length of the CDR3 is 14 residues. Germline CDR1 and CDR2: SGHKS and YYEKEE (reference sequence). In nucleotides, the CDR3 is TGTGCCGGCAGCTCCGGGACAGGGCTTAATGGCTACACCTTC. It codes for CAGSSGTGLNGYTF.

About this clonotype itself: A read error is possible here, since a much larger clone lies one base away. The V call is TRBV11-2, the J call TRBJ2-3; 11 bases match TRBD2. The CDR3 extends over 16 amino acids. Germline loops: CDR1 SGHAT, CDR2 FQNNGV. Trimming at V came to 6 bases and at J to 6 bases, leaving 11 bases not matched to a gene. CDR3 in amino acids: CASRKTSGVVGDTQYF. In nucleotides, the CDR3 is TGTGCCAGCAGGAAGACTAGCGGGGTGGTTGGTGATACGCAGTATTTT.

This clonotype was recorded many times. The CDR3 coding sequence is TGTGCCAGCAGTCACCAGGGGAACGAGCAGTACTTC. Protein product: CASSHQGNEQYF. The chain couples TRBV6-6 to TRBJ2-7; D possibly corresponds to TRBD1 (6 bases). V was clipped by 5 bases and J by 5 bases, with 10 bases between them. Germline V lookup: CDR1 MNHNY, CDR2 SVGAGI (reference sequence). The CDR3 is 12 amino acids.

In this sample, this clonotype turned up once. V is TRBV2 and J is TRBJ2-7; 7 positions agree with TRBD1. CDR1 and CDR2 from the germline V gene are SNHLY and FYNNEI. This CDR3 region has 14 residues. In DNA form, the CDR3 reads TGTGTTAGCACAAGGGACAGTGGTTTGGGTGAGCAGTACTTC. The encoded protein is CVSTRDSGLGEQYF.

About this clonotype itself: Possible read error: a much larger clone is one base away. Given the absence of the conserved phenylalanine or tryptophan at the CDR3 end, a read error is likely. The V gene is TRBV12-3 or TRBV12-4, the J gene TRBJ2-5, with unresolved D. The CDR3 has 16 residues. V gave up 1 base and J gave up 4 bases, with 16 bases separating them. CDR3 nucleotides: TGTGCCAGCAGTTTAGGGCAGCCGGGTCTTGGAGAGACCCAGTACCTC. Amino acid sequence: CASSLGQPGLGETQYL.

This clonotype was counted ten times or more. The J gene is TRBJ2-2, the V gene TRBV24-1, with D perhaps matching TRBD1 or TRBD2 (6 bases each). The CDR3 length is 14 residues. Trimming stripped 2 bases from V and 5 bases from J, with 8 bases between. Looked up from germline, CDR1 is KGHDR and CDR2 is SFDVKD. The CDR3 nucleotides read TGTGCCACCAGTGATTCGGGGGCAACCGGGGAGCTGTTTTTT. Amino acid sequence: CATSDSGATGELFF.

V usage is TRBV5-1 and J usage is TRBJ1-1, with 12 bases aligning to TRBD1. CDR1 SGHRS and CDR2 YFSETQ come from the germline V gene. The junction had 9 bases not matched to a gene; V was cut back by 2 bases and J by 4 bases. This CDR3 is built from 17 residues. The CDR3 DNA reads as TGCGCCAGCAGCTTATCCGGGACAGGGGGCCCCACCACTGAAGCTTTCTTT. Translation gives CASSLSGTGGPTTEAFF.